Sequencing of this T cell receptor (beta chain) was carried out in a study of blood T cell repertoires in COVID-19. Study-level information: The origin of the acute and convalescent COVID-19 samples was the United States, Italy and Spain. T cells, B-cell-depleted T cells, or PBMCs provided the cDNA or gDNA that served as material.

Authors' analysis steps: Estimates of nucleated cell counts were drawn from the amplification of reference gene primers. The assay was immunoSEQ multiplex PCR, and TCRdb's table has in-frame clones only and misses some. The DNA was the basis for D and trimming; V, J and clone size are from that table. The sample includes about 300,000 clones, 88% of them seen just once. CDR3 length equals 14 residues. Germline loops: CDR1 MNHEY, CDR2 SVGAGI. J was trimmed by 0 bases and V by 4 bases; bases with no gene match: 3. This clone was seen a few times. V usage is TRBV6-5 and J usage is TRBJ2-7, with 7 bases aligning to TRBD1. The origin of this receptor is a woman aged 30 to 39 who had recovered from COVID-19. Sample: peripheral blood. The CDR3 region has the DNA TGTGCCAGCAGTTCCTACAGGGGCTCCTACGAGCAGTACTTC. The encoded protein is CASSSYRGSYEQYF.